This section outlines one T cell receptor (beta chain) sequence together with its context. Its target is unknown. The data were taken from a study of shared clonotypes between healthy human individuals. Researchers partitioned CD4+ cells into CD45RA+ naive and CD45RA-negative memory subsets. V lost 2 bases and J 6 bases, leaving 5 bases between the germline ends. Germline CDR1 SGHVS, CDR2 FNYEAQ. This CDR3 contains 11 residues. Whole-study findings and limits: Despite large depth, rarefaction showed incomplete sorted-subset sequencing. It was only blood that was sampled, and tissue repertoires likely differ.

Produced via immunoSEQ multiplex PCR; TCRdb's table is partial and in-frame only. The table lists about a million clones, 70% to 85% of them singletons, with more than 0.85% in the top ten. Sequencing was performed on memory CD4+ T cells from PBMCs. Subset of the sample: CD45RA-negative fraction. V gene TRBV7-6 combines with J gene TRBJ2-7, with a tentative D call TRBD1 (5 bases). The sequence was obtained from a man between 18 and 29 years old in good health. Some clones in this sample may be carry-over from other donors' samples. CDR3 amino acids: CASSLQGEQYF. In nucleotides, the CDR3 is TGTGCCAGCAGCTTACAGGGCGAGCAGTACTTC.